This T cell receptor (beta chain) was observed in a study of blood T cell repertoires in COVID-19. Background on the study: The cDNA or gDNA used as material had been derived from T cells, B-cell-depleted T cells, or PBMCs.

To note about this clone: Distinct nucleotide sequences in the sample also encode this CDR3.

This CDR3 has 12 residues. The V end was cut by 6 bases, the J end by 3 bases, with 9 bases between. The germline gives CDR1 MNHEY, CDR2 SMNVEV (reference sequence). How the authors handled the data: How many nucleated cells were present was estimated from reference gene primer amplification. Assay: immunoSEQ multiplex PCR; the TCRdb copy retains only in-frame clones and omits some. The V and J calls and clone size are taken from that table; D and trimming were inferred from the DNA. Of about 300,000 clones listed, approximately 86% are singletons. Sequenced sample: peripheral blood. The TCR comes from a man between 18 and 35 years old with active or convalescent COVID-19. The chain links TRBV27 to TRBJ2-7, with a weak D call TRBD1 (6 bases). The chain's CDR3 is CASSLQGYEQYF. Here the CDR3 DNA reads TGTGCCAGCAGCCTACAGGGCTACGAGCAGTACTTC.